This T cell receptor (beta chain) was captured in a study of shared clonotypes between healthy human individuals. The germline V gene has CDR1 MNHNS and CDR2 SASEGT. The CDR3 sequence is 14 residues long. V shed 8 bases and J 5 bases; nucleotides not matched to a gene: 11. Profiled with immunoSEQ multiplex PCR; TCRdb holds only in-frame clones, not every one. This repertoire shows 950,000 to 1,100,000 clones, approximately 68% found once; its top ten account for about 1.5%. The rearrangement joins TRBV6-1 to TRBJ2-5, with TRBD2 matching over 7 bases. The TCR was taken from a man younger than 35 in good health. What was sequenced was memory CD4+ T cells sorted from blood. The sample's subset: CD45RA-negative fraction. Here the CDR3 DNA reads TGTGCCAGCCGACTAGCCCCGTCCCCGGAGACCCAGTACTTC. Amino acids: CASRLAPSPETQYF.